The sequence of this TCR beta chain was determined in a study of blood T cell repertoires in COVID-19. Study in general: T cells, B-cell-depleted T cells, or PBMCs supplied cDNA or gDNA.

The protocol was immunoSEQ multiplex PCR, while the TCRdb copy is restricted to in-frame clones and leaves out a portion. The table has roughly 57,000 clones, 90% to 95% seen once. This clone was seen only a few times. CDR3 length: 16 residues. With V trimmed by 5 bases and J by 6 bases, 11 bases remained unmatched. Germline CDR1 reads LNHDA; CDR2 reads SQIVND (reference sequence). Sample: peripheral blood. The chain recombines TRBV19 with TRBJ2-2; 8 bases agree with TRBD1. The source of this sequence is a human donor in a cohort sampled during active COVID-19. The CDR3 sequence is CASSGGQGAGAGELFF. The CDR3 DNA sequence: TGTGCCAGTAGTGGGGGGCAGGGGGCCGGTGCCGGGGAGCTGTTTTTT.